Presented here are 9 T cell receptor beta chains from one specimen sequenced in a study of PD-1 blockade in classical Hodgkin lymphoma. The repertoire was sequenced with immunoSEQ multiplex PCR; TCRdb's copy has only in-frame clones and lacks some. Among 25,000 to 30,000 clones listed, roughly 80% were seen once. Each patient relapsed following autologous stem cell transplantation, and prior brentuximab vedotin exposure differed. Sequencing was performed on peripheral blood mononuclear cells (PBMCs), taken before the second cycle of nivolumab. These receptors were collected from a human donor with classical Hodgkin lymphoma.

J is TRBJ1-4 and V is TRBV30; perhaps TRBD1 as D (6 bases). V was trimmed by 2 bases and J by 8 bases, leaving 18 bases between them. Germline lookup yields CDR1 GTSNPN and CDR2 SVGIG (reference sequence). This CDR3 spans 15 amino acids. This CDR3 reads CAWSWPGVGQEKLFF. The CDR3 DNA is TGTGCCTGGAGTTGGCCAGGGGTGGGTCAGGAAAAACTGTTTTTT.

The chain is built from TRBV5-4 and TRBJ1-1; tentatively, D is TRBD1 (5 bases). With 1 base removed from V and 5 bases from J, the gap between germline ends came to 12 bases. CDR1 and CDR2 (germline): SGHNT, YYREEE (reference sequence). The length of the CDR3 is 14 residues. The CDR3 DNA reads as TGTGCCAGCAGCTTGTGGGGGGGAGGGACTGAAGCTTTCTTT. Its translation: CASSLWGGGTEAFF.

The gene calls are TRBV7-3 and TRBJ2-2; D ambiguous. In germline, CDR1 is SGHTA, CDR2 FQGTGA. V was clipped by 1 base and J by 5 bases, with 5 bases between them. The CDR3 consists of 13 residues. The CDR3 region has the DNA TGTGCCAGCAGCTTAAGTACGACCGGGGAGCTGTTTTTT. It specifies CASSLSTTGELFF.

This rearrangement joins TRBV19 to TRBJ1-5; possibly TRBD1 for D (5 bases). Trimming cost V 2 bases and J 5 bases, with 10 bases left between them. Germline V gene sequence: CDR1 LNHDA, CDR2 SQIVND (reference sequence). The CDR3 loop spans 14 amino acids. CDR3 coding DNA: TGTGCCAGTAGTATACAGGGAAAGGATCAGCCCCAGCATTTT. As protein: CASSIQGKDQPQHF. The whole variable domain, filled in from reference TRBV19 and TRBJ1-5, reads DGGITQSPKYLFRKEGQNVTLSCEQNLNHDAMYWYRQDPGQGLRLIYYSQIVNDFQKGDIAEGYSVSREKKESFPLTVTSAQKNPTAFYLCASSIQGKDQPQHFGDGTRLSIL.

Notes on this clone: A junction boundary mismatches the germline segment, possibly from a read error. The CDR3 DNA reads as TGTGCCAGCAGTTTCGAGACTCCCTCCGATGAGCAATTCTTC. This sequence encodes CASSFETPSDEQFF. This chain connects TRBV28 to TRBJ2-1, with no clear D. CDR1 MDHEN and CDR2 SYDVKM come from the germline V gene. This CDR3 contains 14 residues. Filled out from reference TRBV28 and TRBJ2-1, the complete variable domain reads DVKVTQSSRYLVKRTGEKVFLECVQDMDHENMFWYRQDPGLGLRLIYFSYDVKMKEKGDIPEGYSVSREKKERFSLILESASTNQTSMYLCASSFETPSDEQFFGPGTRLTVL.

The table lists this clone with a count of one. J is TRBJ1-1 and V is TRBV7-9; D is unresolved. Trimming cost V 4 bases and J 11 bases, with 20 bases left between them. In germline, CDR1 is SEHNR, CDR2 FQNEAQ (reference sequence). There are 14 residues in the CDR3. CDR3 amino acids: CASSSIRTRSEAFF. Here the CDR3 DNA reads TGTGCCAGCAGCTCAATCCGGACGAGAAGCGAGGCTTTCTTT.

In this sample, this clone turned up a few times. V and J are TRBV6-6 and TRBJ2-7; 13 nucleotides line up with TRBD2. Per germline, CDR1 MNHNY and CDR2 SVGAGI (reference sequence). The CDR3 runs to 16 residues. V lost 5 bases to trimming and J lost 1 base; unmatched junction nucleotides: 5. CDR3 amino acids: CASSGTSGTMSYEQYF. CDR3 sequence (DNA): TGTGCCAGCAGTGGGACTAGCGGGACTATGTCCTACGAGCAGTACTTC.

The rearrangement joins TRBV9 to TRBJ1-3; D is uncertain. V shed 0 bases and J shed 2 bases, with 12 bases lying between them. Germline assignment: CDR1 SGDLS and CDR2 YYNGEE. This CDR3 spans 16 amino acids. The CDR3 here is CASSVGGTVTGNTIYF. The DNA for the CDR3 is TGTGCCAGCAGCGTAGGAGGTACAGTAACTGGAAACACCATATATTTT.

The V and J genes are TRBV5-8 and TRBJ1-2; the D gene is possibly TRBD1 (5 bases). The CDR3 sequence is 12 residues long. Germline V gene data show CDR1 as SGHTS and CDR2 as YDEGEE. Between the trimmed V and J ends, which lost 4 bases and 8 bases, there was a span of 12 bases. CDR3 in DNA: TGTGCCAGCAGCACGCAGGGCGGCGGCTACACCTTC. Its protein product is CASSTQGGGYTF.